The T cell receptor (beta chain) described here comes from a study of cytotoxic CD8 clonotypes in ibrutinib-treated CLL. Overall study: Response samples followed a median approximately 13 months of treatment, range 6 to 36.

The germline V gene encodes CDR1 SGHNT and CDR2 YYREEE (reference sequence). V was clipped by 6 bases and J by 2 bases, with 19 bases between them. The CDR3 totals 16 residues. The protocol was immunoSEQ multiplex PCR, while the TCRdb copy is restricted to in-frame clones and leaves out a portion. The sample lists about 130,000 clones, approximately 81% occurring once. The sequence was collected from a human donor with chronic lymphocytic leukemia. This chain connects TRBV5-4 to TRBJ2-3; weak D call: TRBD2 (6 bases). The sequencing used PBMCs, collected after 24 months of ibrutinib treatment. The CDR3 bases are TGTGCCAGCACCCATTCAGGGAGGAGAGTCACAGATACGCAGTATTTT. Its translation: CASTHSGRRVTDTQYF.